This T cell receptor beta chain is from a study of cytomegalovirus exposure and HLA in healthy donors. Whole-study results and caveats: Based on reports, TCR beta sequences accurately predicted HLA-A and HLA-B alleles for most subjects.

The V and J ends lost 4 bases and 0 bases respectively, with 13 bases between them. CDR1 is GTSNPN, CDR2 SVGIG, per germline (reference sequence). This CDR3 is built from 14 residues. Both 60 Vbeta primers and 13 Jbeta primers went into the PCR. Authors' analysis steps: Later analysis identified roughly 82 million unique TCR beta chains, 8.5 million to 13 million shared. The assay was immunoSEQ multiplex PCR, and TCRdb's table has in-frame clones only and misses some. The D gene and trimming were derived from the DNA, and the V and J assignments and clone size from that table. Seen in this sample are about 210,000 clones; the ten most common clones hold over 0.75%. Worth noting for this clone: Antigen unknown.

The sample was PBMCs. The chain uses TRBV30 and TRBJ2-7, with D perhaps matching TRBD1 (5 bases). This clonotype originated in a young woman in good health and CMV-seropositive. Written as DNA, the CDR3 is TGTGCCTGGAAGGGGCAGGTTTACTCCTACGAGCAGTACTTC. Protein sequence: CAWKGQVYSYEQYF. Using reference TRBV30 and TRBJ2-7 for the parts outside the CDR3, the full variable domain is SQTIHQWPATLVQPVGSPLSLECTVEGTSNPNLYWYRQAAGRGLQLLFYSVGIGQISSEVPQNLSASRPQDRQFILSSKKLLLSDSGFYLCAWKGQVYSYEQYFGPGTRLTVT.